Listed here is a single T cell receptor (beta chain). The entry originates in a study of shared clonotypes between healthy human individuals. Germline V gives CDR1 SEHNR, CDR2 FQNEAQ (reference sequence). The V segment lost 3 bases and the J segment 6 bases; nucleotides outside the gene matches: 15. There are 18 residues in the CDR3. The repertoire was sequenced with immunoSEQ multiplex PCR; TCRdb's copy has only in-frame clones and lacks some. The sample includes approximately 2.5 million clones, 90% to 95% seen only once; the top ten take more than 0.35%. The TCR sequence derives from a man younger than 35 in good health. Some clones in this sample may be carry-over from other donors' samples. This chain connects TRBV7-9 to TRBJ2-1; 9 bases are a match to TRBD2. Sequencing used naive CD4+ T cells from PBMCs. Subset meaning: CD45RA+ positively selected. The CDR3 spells CASSLTRESAGGSNEQFF. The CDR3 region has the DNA TGTGCCAGCAGCTTGACAAGAGAGTCGGCGGGAGGGTCCAATGAGCAGTTCTTC.